The clone carrying this TCR beta chain was found a few times. The target antigen is unknown. A single record per CDR3 protein comes from TCRdb applying MiXCR to the 5' RACE reads. The sample lists some 77,000 distinct CDR3 sequences, around 13% occurring once. This sample is part of a study of early T cells in non-severe SARS-CoV-2 infection. Study-level points and caveats: VDJdb matching, biased toward anti-spike CD8 responses, missed private and CD4 specificities.

Sequences were obtained from whole blood. The receptor comes from an adult who was a healthcare worker with PCR-confirmed SARS-CoV-2 infection or an uninfected control (not recorded which).

CDR3 nucleotides: TGTGCCAGCAGTTTCCCCTGGGGGGCTGGGGCCAACGTCCTGACTTTC. Translated: CASSFPWGAGANVLTF. This rearrangement joins TRBV28 to TRBJ2-6; D is possibly TRBD2 (6 bases). Trimming left V 3 bases short and J 2 bases short, with 11 bases between. The CDR3 length is 16 residues. Germline V CDR1 and CDR2: MDHEN, SYDVKM.